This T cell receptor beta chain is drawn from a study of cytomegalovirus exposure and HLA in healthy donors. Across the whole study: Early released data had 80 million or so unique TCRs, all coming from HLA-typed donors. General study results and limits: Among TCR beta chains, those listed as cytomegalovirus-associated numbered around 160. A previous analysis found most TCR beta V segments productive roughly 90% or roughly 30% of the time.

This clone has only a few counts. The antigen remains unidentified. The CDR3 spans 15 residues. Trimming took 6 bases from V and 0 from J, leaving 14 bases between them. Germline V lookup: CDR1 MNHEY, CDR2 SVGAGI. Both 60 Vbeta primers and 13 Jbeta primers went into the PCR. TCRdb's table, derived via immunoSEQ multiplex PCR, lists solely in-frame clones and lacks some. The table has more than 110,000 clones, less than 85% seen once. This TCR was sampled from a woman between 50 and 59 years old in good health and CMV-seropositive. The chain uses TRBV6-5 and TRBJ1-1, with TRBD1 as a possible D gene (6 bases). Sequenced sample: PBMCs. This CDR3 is CASSPDRILNTEAFF. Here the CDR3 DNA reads TGTGCCAGCAGCCCCGACAGGATTCTGAACACTGAAGCTTTCTTT.